This is a list of T cell receptor beta chains from one sample in a study of T-cell memory formation after mild COVID-19. Each CDR3 protein gets one entry after TCRdb re-called the 5' RACE reads with MiXCR. The sample has around 320,000 distinct CDR3 sequences, around 15% seen once. Sequenced sample: PBMCs or a T cell subset sorted from them (not recorded which). Source of these receptors: a man between 18 and 35 years old who had mild COVID-19 (a few samples of this study predate the infection). Cell type and time point are not known. CDR3s include the opening cysteine and the closing phenylalanine or tryptophan. A D gene is named only where the DNA matches it firmly. For some rows the clone size is stated as once, few or many, or as a class when expanded; others skip it.

>few|TRBV9|16|TRBD2|TRBJ2-1
CASSVNDRGEGDEQFF
>many|TRBV6-5|18|TRBD1|TRBJ2-1
CASKELLTGGFGYNEQFF
>.|TRBV4-1|17|TRBD1|TRBJ1-2
CASSQPTGSFANYGYTF
>many|TRBV7-2|14|.|TRBJ2-3
CASRDRDLTDTQYF
>.|TRBV27|16|.|TRBJ2-7
CASSLNVGVWRYEQYF
>few|TRBV19|13|.|TRBJ2-3
CASSIGSTDTQYF
>few|TRBV5-4|13|.|TRBJ1-5
CASSTPGGEPQHF
>.|TRBV9|16|.|TRBJ2-2
CASSVKAPDLTGELFF
>few|TRBV12-3/TRBV12-4|13|.|TRBJ1-3
CAARAGPGNTIYF
>few|TRBV29-1|10|.|TRBJ2-1
CSLGDNEQFF
>many|TRBV11-2|13|.|TRBJ2-3
CASCWGYTDTQYF
>many|TRBV4-2|15|.|TRBJ2-5
CASSPGGGNTETQYF
>few|TRBV2|13|TRBD1|TRBJ1-5
CASSATGLQPQHF
>.|TRBV20-1|14|TRBD1|TRBJ2-3
CSARPGQGVDTQYF
>.|TRBV28|15|.|TRBJ1-5
CASSVGPHSNQPQHF
>.|TRBV9|20|TRBD2|TRBJ2-2
CASSQTGTSGGAKYPGELFF
>.|TRBV2|13|.|TRBJ2-7
CASSERGVLEQYF
>few|TRBV27|13|.|TRBJ2-7
CASSFGRGYEQYF